The clone carrying this TCR beta chain appeared a single time. Its specificity is not known. This sample was included in a study of T cell responses to AZD1222 COVID-19 vaccine. The CDR3 spans 15 residues. The V and J ends lost 6 bases and 6 bases, in that order; junction bases with no gene match: 9. Germline assignment: CDR1 LNHDA and CDR2 SQIVND (reference sequence). The assay was immunoSEQ multiplex PCR, and TCRdb's table has in-frame clones only and misses some. The sample holds 120,000 or so clones, around 80% seen once. Overall study findings and caveats: The study found vaccine-associated CD4 TCRs spanning spike, dominant at 160-218 and 743-854.

The receptor was isolated from an adult in good health. The rearrangement links TRBV19 to TRBJ2-1; 9 bases agree with TRBD2. The sample consisted of peripheral blood, taken on day 0 of AZD1222 vaccination. CDR3 sequence reads: CASRQRGLALNEQFF. DNA of the CDR3: TGTGCCAGTAGGCAGAGGGGACTAGCTCTCAATGAGCAGTTCTTC.